The text below deals with one T cell receptor (beta chain). Each patient relapsed following autologous stem cell transplantation, and prior brentuximab vedotin exposure differed. Negative magnetic selection isolated CD4+ T cells from thawed PBMCs. TCRdb keeps only in-frame clones here, not all; method: immunoSEQ multiplex PCR. The sample lists tens of thousands of clones; 70% to 80% were seen once. With 8 bases clipped from V and 2 bases from J, the junction kept 8 bases outside the gene matches. There are 14 residues in the CDR3. Germline CDR1 is LNHDA and CDR2 is SQIVND (reference sequence). The source of the sample is a study of PD-1 blockade in classical Hodgkin lymphoma. Overall study: Patients got intravenous nivolumab 3 mg/kg every 2 weeks.

This clonotype was sampled from a human donor with classical Hodgkin lymphoma. This chain joins TRBV19 and TRBJ2-5; 7 bases agree with TRBD2. The sequencing here drew on CD4+ T cells from blood, taken at baseline. The CDR3 nucleotides are TGTGCCAGTTCGGACGGGGGAGGGCAAGAGACCCAGTACTTC. Its translation: CASSDGGGQETQYF.